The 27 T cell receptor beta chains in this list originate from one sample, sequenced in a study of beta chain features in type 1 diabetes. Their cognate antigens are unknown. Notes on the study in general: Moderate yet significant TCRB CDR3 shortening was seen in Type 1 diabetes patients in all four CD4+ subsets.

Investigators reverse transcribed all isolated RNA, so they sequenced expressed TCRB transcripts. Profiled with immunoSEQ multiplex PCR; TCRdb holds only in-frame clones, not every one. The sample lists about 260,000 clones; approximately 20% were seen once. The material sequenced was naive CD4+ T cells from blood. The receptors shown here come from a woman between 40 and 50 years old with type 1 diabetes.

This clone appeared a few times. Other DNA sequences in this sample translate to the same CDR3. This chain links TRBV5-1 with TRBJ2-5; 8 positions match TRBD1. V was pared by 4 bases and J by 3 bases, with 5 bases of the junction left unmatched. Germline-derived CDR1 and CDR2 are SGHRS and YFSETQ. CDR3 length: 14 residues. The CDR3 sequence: CASSLGTGEETQYF. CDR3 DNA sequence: TGCGCCAGCAGCCTAGGGACAGGCGAAGAGACCCAGTACTTC.

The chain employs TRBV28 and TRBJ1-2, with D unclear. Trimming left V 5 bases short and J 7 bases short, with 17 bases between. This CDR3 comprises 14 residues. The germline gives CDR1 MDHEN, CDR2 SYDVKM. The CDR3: CASSPLVGGGGYTF. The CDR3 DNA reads TGTGCCAGCAGTCCCCTTGTCGGAGGAGGTGGCTACACCTTC.

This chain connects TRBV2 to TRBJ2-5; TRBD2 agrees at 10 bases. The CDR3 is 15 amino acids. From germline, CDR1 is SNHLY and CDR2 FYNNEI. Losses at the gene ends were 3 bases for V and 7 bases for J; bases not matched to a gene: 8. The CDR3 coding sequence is TGTGCCAGCAGTGACTCAGCGGGGGGGCCAGGGACCCAGTACTTC. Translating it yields CASSDSAGGPGTQYF.

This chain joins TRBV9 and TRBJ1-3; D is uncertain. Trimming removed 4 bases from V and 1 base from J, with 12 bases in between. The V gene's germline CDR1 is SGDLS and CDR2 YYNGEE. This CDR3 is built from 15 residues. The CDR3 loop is CASSPRTGSGNTIYF. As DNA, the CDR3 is TGTGCCAGCAGCCCCCGAACCGGTTCTGGAAACACCATATATTTT.

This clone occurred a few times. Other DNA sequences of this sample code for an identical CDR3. Here the CDR3 reads CASSPDRAYEQYF. CDR3 DNA: TGCGCCAGCAGCCCGGACAGGGCCTACGAGCAGTACTTC. The J gene is TRBJ2-7, the V gene TRBV5-1, with TRBD1 matching 8 bases. The CDR3 loop spans 13 amino acids. The V segment lost 4 bases and the J segment 2 bases; nucleotides outside the gene matches: 2. Germline assignment: CDR1 SGHRS and CDR2 YFSETQ.

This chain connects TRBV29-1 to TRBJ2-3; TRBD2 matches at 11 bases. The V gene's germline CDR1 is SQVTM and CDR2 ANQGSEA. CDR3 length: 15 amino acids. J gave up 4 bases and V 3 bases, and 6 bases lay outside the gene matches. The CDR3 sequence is CSVDLAGGLADTQYF. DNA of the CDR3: TGCAGCGTTGACTTAGCGGGGGGGCTGGCAGATACGCAGTATTTT.

In nucleotides, the CDR3 is TGTGCCAGCAGCGTCCAGGCAGCGGGAGGGAATGAGCAGTTCTTC. Translation gives CASSVQAAGGNEQFF. The chain recombines TRBV9 with TRBJ2-1; 10 bases line up with TRBD2. Losses at the gene ends were 2 bases for V and 7 bases for J; bases not matched to a gene: 6. The germline V gene encodes CDR1 SGDLS and CDR2 YYNGEE. This CDR3 is built from 15 residues.

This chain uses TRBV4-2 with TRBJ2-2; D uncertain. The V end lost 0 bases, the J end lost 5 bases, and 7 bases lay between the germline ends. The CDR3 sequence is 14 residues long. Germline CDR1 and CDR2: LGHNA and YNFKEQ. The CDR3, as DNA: TGTGCCAGCAGCCAAGATCGAGGTACCGGGGAGCTGTTTTTT. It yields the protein CASSQDRGTGELFF.

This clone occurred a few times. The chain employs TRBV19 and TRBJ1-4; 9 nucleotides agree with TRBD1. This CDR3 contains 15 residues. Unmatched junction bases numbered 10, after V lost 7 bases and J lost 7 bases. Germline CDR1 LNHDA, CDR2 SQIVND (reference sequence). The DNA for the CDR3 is TGTGCCAGTAATCTACCGGGACAGGGCAGTGAAAAACTGTTTTTT. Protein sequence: CASNLPGQGSEKLFF.

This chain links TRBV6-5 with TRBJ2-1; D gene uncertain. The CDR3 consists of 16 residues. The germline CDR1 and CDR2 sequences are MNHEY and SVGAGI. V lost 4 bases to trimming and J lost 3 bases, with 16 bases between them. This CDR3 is CASSFRLSNIYNEQFF. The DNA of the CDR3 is TGTGCCAGCAGTTTCCGACTTTCGAATATCTACAATGAGCAGTTCTTC.

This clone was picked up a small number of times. The CDR3 here is CASSRQLTGGTYNEQFF. In nucleotides, the CDR3 is TGCGCCAGCAGCCGACAACTGACAGGAGGAACGTACAATGAGCAGTTCTTC. The chain joins TRBV4-3 to TRBJ2-1; perhaps TRBD1 as D (6 bases). Trimming shortened V by 4 bases and J by 4 bases, and 20 bases separated the two germline ends. The CDR3 totals 17 residues. Germline CDR1 reads LGHNA; CDR2 reads YSLEER.

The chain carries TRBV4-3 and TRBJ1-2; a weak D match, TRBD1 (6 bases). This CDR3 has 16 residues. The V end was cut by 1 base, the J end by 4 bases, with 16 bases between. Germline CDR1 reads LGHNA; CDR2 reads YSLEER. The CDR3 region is CASSQVSGQPGYGYTF. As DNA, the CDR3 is TGCGCCAGCAGCCAAGTGAGCGGACAGCCAGGCTATGGCTACACCTTC.

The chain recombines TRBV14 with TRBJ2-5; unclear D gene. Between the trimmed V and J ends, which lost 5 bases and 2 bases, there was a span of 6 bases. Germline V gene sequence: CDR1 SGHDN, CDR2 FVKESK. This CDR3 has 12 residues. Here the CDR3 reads CASSITQETQYF. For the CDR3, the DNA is TGTGCCAGCAGCATTACTCAAGAGACCCAGTACTTC.

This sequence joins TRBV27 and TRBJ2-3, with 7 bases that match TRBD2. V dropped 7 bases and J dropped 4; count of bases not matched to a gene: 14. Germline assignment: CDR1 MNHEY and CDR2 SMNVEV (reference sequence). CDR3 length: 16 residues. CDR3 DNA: TGTGCCAGCACCGCACTAGGGCGGGGGAGGCCAGATACGCAGTATTTT. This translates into CASTALGRGRPDTQYF.

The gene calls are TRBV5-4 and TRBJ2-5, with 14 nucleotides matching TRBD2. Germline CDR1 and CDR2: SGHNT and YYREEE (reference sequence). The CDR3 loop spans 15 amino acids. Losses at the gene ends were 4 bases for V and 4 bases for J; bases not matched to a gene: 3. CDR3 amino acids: CASSGTSGRAETQYF. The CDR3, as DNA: TGTGCCAGCAGCGGGACTAGCGGGAGAGCAGAGACCCAGTACTTC.

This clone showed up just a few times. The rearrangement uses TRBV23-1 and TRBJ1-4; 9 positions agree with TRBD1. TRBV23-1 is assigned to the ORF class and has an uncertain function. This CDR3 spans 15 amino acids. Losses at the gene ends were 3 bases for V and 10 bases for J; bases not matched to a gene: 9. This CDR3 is CASSHPRDRDGKLFF. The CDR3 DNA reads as TGCGCCAGCAGTCACCCGAGGGACAGGGATGGAAAACTGTTTTTT.

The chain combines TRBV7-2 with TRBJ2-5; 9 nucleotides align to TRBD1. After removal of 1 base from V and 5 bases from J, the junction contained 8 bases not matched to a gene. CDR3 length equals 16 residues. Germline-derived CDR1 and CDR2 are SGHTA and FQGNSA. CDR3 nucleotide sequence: TGTGCCAGCAGCTTAGGTGGGACAGGGTCGGGGGAGACCCAGTACTTC. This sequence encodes CASSLGGTGSGETQYF. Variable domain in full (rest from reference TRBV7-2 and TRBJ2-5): GAGVSQSPSNKVTEKGKDVELRCDPISGHTALYWYRQSLGQGLEFLIYFQGNSAPDKSGLPSDRFSAERTGGSVSTLTIQRTQQEDSAVYLCASSLGGTGSGETQYFGPGTRLLVL.

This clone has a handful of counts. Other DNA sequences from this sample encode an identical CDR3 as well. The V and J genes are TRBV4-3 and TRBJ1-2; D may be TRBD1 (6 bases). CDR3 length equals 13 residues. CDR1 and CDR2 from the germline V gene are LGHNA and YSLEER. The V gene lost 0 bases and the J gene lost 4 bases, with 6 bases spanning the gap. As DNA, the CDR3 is TGCGCCAGCAGCCAAGACAGGGGCTATGGCTACACCTTC. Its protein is CASSQDRGYGYTF.

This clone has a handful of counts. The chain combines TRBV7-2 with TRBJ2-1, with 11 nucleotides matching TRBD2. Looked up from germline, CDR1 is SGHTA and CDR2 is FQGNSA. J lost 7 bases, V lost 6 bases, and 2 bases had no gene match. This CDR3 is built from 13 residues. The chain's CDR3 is CASRVAGGNEQFF. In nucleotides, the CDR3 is TGTGCCAGCAGAGTAGCGGGAGGGAATGAGCAGTTCTTC.

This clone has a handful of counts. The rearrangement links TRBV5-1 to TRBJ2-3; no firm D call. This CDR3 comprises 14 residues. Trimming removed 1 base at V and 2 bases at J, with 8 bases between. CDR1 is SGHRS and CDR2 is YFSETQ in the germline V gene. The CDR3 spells CASSLKQLTDTQYF. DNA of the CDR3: TGCGCCAGCAGCTTGAAACAGCTCACAGATACGCAGTATTTT. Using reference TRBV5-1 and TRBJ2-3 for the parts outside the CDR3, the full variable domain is KAGVTQTPRYLIKTRGQQVTLSCSPISGHRSVSWYQQTPGQGLQFLFEYFSETQRNKGNFPGRFSGRQFSNSRSEMNVSTLELGDSALYLCASSLKQLTDTQYFGPGTRLTVL.

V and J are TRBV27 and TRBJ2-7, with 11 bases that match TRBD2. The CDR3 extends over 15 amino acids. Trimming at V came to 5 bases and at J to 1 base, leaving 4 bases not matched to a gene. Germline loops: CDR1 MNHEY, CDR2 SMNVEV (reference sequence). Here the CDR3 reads CASSVSGRDSYEQYF. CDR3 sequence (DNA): TGTGCCAGCAGTGTTAGCGGGAGGGATTCCTACGAGCAGTACTTC.

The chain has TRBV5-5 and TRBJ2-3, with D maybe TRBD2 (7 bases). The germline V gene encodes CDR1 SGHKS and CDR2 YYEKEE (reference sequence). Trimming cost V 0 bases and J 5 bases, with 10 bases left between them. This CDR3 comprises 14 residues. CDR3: CASSLEGGRDTQYF. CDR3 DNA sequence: TGTGCCAGCAGCTTGGAGGGGGGGCGAGATACGCAGTATTTT.

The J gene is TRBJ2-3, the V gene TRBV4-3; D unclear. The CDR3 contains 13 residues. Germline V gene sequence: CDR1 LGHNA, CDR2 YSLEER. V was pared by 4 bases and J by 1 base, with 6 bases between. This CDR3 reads CASSLLRTDTQYF. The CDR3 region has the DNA TGCGCCAGCAGCCTACTTCGCACAGATACGCAGTATTTT.

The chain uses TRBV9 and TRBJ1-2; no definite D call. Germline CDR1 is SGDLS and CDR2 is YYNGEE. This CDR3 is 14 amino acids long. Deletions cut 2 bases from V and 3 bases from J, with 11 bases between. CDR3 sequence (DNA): TGTGCCAGCAGCGTCACGGGAAGTGACTATGGCTACACCTTC. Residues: CASSVTGSDYGYTF.

The CDR3 is CASSQVQGLEQYF. In DNA form, the CDR3 reads TGTGCCAGCAGCCAAGTTCAGGGTTTGGAGCAGTACTTC. V gene TRBV14 combines with J gene TRBJ2-7, with D tentatively TRBD1 (5 bases). The germline V gene encodes CDR1 SGHDN and CDR2 FVKESK. The CDR3 spans 13 residues. V lost 1 base to trimming and J lost 7 bases, with 11 bases between them.

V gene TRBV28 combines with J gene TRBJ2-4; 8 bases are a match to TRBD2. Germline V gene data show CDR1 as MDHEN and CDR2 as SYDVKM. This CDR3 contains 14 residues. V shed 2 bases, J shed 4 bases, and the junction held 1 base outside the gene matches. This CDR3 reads CASSLGTSKNIQYF. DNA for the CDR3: TGTGCCAGCAGTTTAGGGACTAGTAAAAACATTCAGTACTTC. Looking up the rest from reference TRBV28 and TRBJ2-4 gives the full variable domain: DVKVTQSSRYLVKRTGEKVFLECVQDMDHENMFWYRQDPGLGLRLIYFSYDVKMKEKGDIPEGYSVSREKKERFSLILESASTNQTSMYLCASSLGTSKNIQYFGAGTRLSVL.

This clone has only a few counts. DNA of the CDR3: TGTGCCAGCAGCCGACTAGCGGGGGAGTTCACCGGGGAGCTGTTTTTT. Translation gives CASSRLAGEFTGELFF. The chain uses TRBV11-2 and TRBJ2-2, with 12 bases aligning to TRBD2. The CDR3 contains 16 residues. Germline CDR1 SGHAT, CDR2 FQNNGV. V lost 5 bases to trimming and J lost 4 bases; unmatched junction nucleotides: 5.